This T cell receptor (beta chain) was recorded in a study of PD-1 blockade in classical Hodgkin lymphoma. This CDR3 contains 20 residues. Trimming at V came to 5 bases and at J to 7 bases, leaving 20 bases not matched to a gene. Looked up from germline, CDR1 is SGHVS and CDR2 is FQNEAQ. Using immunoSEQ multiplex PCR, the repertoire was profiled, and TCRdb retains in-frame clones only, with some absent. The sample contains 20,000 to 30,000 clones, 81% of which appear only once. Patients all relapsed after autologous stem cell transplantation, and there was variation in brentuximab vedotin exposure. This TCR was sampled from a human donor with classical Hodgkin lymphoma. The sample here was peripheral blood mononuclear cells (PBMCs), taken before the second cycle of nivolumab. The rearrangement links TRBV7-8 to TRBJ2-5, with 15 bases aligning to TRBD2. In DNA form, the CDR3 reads TGTGCCAGCAGCCCCCTCAATTGGACTAGCGGGGGGGCCTTGTCGGGGACCCAGTACTTC. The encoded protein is CASSPLNWTSGGALSGTQYF. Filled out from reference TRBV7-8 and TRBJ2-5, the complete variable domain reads GAGVSQSPRYKVAKRGQDVALRCDPISGHVSLFWYQQALGQGPEFLTYFQNEAQLDKSGLPSDRFFAERPEGSVSTLKIQRTQQEDSAVYLCASSPLNWTSGGALSGTQYFGPGTRLLVL.